What follows is one T cell receptor beta chain and its context. Per the original methods: Nucleated cell number was recorded as an estimate derived from reference gene primer amplification. The protocol was immunoSEQ multiplex PCR, while the TCRdb copy is restricted to in-frame clones and leaves out a portion. That table furnishes V, J and clone size, whereas the DNA furnished D and trimming. The profile shows 100,000 or so clones, almost 90% of them singletons. This record belongs to a study of blood T cell repertoires in COVID-19. Study summary: Sites across the United States, Italy and Spain contributed samples from acute and convalescent COVID-19.

V dropped 5 bases and J dropped 5 bases, with 13 bases sitting between them. CDR1 and CDR2 (germline): SGHVS, FQNEAQ. The CDR3 sequence is 13 residues long. The V and J genes are TRBV7-8 and TRBJ2-7, with TRBD2 as a possible D gene (6 bases). Sequencing was performed on peripheral blood. The source of this sequence is a human donor in a cohort sampled during active COVID-19. In DNA, the CDR3 is TGTGCCAGCAGCCGGGGAGGAGTGCACGAGCAGTACTTC. It encodes CASSRGGVHEQYF.